These T cell receptor beta chains were read from a single sample in a study of shared clonotypes between healthy human individuals. The method was immunoSEQ multiplex PCR; TCRdb's version includes in-frame clones alone and lacks a portion of them. The data hold about 480,000 clones, with 60% to 80% observed a single time. The sequenced material came from PBMCs. All receptors derive from a woman between 40 and 55 years old in good health. Some clones in this sample may be carry-over from other donors' samples. Both conserved end residues are part of each CDR3. Each record gives: clone size, V gene, J gene, D gene, CDR3 DNA, CDR3 protein. The D gene is left open where the match is weak. A clone size is listed for some rows: how often the clone was seen (once, few, many), or a class if it is expanded.

>-|TRBV5-1|TRBJ2-1|-
TGCGCCAGCAGCTTGGACAGATTAGGCAATGAGCAGTTCTTC
CASSLDRLGNEQFF
>-|TRBV5-5|TRBJ2-1|-
TGTGCCAGCAGCCCAGACTATATCCTGCAGTTCTTC
CASSPDYILQFF
>few|TRBV20-1|TRBJ1-4|-
TGCAGTGCTAGCGGGGTGGAAAAACTGTTTTTT
CSASGVEKLFF
>-|TRBV28|TRBJ2-1|-
TGTGCCAGCACCCTTGGGCGGGGCCTCTCCTACAATGAGCAGTTCTTC
CASTLGRGLSYNEQFF
>-|TRBV14|TRBJ1-2|TRBD1
TGTGCCAGCAGCAGAGGACAGGTCGGTGTCTATGGCTACACCTTC
CASSRGQVGVYGYTF
>-|TRBV7-9|TRBJ2-2|-
TGTGCCAGCAGCTCCACCGGACTCCCTCGAAACACCGGGGAGCTGTTTTTT
CASSSTGLPRNTGELFF
>-|TRBV15|TRBJ2-5|-
TGTGCCACCAGCAGAGACCCTGGACTCCACCAAGAGACCCAGTACTTC
CATSRDPGLHQETQYF
>-|TRBV2|TRBJ2-7|-
TGTGCCAGCAGACAAGGGGGGGGAAACTACGAGCAGTACTTC
CASRQGGGNYEQYF
>-|TRBV9|TRBJ2-1|-
TGTGCCAGCAGCTTACAGGGCTGGAATGAGCAGTTCTTC
CASSLQGWNEQFF
>-|TRBV4-3|TRBJ1-1|TRBD1
TGCGCCGGCAGCCACGGGGCAGGGGGCTTCGGGACTGAAGCTTTCTTT
CAGSHGAGGFGTEAFF
>-|TRBV28|TRBJ1-2|-
TGTGCCAGCACCACTCCTCTTCGGGGCTACACCTTC
CASTTPLRGYTF
>-|TRBV6-1|TRBJ2-5|-
TGTGCCAGTAACGTAGGGGCAGGGAGAATGGAGACCCAGTACTTC
CASNVGAGRMETQYF
>-|TRBV19|TRBJ1-2|TRBD1
TGTGCCAGTAGTACCCAGGGGGCTAACTATGGCTACACCTTC
CASSTQGANYGYTF
>-|TRBV4-2|TRBJ2-3|-
TGTGCCAGCAGCTCCAGCCCCGGGAGCACAGATACGCAGTATTTT
CASSSSPGSTDTQYF
>many|TRBV5-1|TRBJ2-5|-
TGCGCCAGCAGTTCACAGGGATGGGGGCAGTACTTC
CASSSQGWGQYF
>-|TRBV11-1|TRBJ2-1|TRBD2
TGTGCCAGCAGCGCGCCATCGGGGAGGGGATCCTACAATGAGCAGTTCTTC
CASSAPSGRGSYNEQFF
>-|TRBV27|TRBJ2-3|-
TGTGCCAGCAGTTTACTCCAGGGACGCACAGATACGCAGTATTTT
CASSLLQGRTDTQYF
>-|TRBV30|TRBJ2-1|TRBD2
TGTGCCTGGACTAGCGGGAGGGGTGAGCAGTTCTTC
CAWTSGRGEQFF
>-|TRBV11-2|TRBJ2-4|TRBD2
TGTGCCAGCAGCCAGAGGGAGGGACCCCTCACCAAAAACATTCAGTACTTC
CASSQREGPLTKNIQYF
>-|TRBV27|TRBJ2-1|-
TGTGCCACCGGGACTGCCTTCAATGAGCAGTTCTTC
CATGTAFNEQFF
>-|TRBV7-8|TRBJ2-2|TRBD1
TGTGCCAGCAGCTCCAGACAGGGATACACCGGGGAGCTGTTTTTT
CASSSRQGYTGELFF
>-|TRBV30|TRBJ2-7|-
TGTGCCTGGAGTCCGACCACACCTGTTGGGAACGAGCAGTACTTC
CAWSPTTPVGNEQYF
>-|TRBV14|TRBJ2-1|TRBD2
TGTGCCAGCAGCCCTATAGCGGGAGGTTACAATGAGCAGTTCTTC
CASSPIAGGYNEQFF
>-|TRBV30|TRBJ2-2|TRBD2
TGTGCCTGGAGTGTAAACCCCGGGAGGGCTGTCACCGGGGAGCTGTTTTTT
CAWSVNPGRAVTGELFF
>-|TRBV27|TRBJ2-1|-
TGTGCCAGCCGGCCGACGGGAGAGTCGCAGTTCTTC
CASRPTGESQFF
>once|TRBV7-2|TRBJ1-2|-
TGTGCCAGCAGCCCTCTGGACACCCATGATGGCTACACCTTC
CASSPLDTHDGYTF
>-|TRBV5-1|TRBJ2-2|-
TGCGCCAGCAGCCGGCTAGCGAGCACCGGGGAGCTGTTTTTT
CASSRLASTGELFF
>-|TRBV28|TRBJ1-2|-
TGTGCCAGCAGTTTTAACAGGAACTATGGCTACACCTTC
CASSFNRNYGYTF
>once|TRBV10-3|TRBJ2-7|-
TGTGCCATCAAAGGGGGCTACGAGCAGTACTTC
CAIKGGYEQYF
>-|TRBV19|TRBJ2-7|-
TGTGCCAGTAGTATAGCCGGTAGTCCCTACGAGCAGTACTTC
CASSIAGSPYEQYF
>-|TRBV2|TRBJ1-1|-
TGTGCCAGCAGTTTAAACGCTGAAGCTTTCTTT
CASSLNAEAFF
>-|TRBV5-1|TRBJ1-1|TRBD1
TGCGCCAGCAGACAGAGGACAGGGTCAGACACTGAAGCTTTCTTT
CASRQRTGSDTEAFF
>-|TRBV6-1|TRBJ2-5|-
TGTGCCAGCAGTGACCTACAGGTTGAGACCCAGTACTTC
CASSDLQVETQYF
>-|TRBV7-2|TRBJ2-5|TRBD2
TGTGCCAGCAGCTTATTTGTGGGAGGGCCGAGTGAGACCCAGTACTTC
CASSLFVGGPSETQYF
>-|TRBV27|TRBJ2-7|-
TGTGCCATCAAAAGTCAGGGGTCGAGCCACGAGCAGTACTTC
CAIKSQGSSHEQYF
>-|TRBV2|TRBJ2-3|-
TGTGCCAGCAGCGAGTCTCGGCGGACGGATACGCAGTATTTT
CASSESRRTDTQYF
>-|TRBV2|TRBJ2-1|-
TGTGCCAGCAGTGTAGGGGGTCGTGGCAATGAGCAGTTCTTC
CASSVGGRGNEQFF
>few|TRBV7-8|TRBJ2-2|-
TGTGCCAGCAGCTTATCGCGTCAGGCCAGGCCAACCGGGGAGCTGTTTTTT
CASSLSRQARPTGELFF
>-|TRBV28|TRBJ2-7|-
TGTGCCAGCAGTTTACCCCAGGGGCGCCCCTACGAGCAGTACTTC
CASSLPQGRPYEQYF
>-|TRBV20-1|TRBJ1-1|-
TGCAGTGCTGCAAGGAACACTGAAGCTTTCTTT
CSAARNTEAFF
>-|TRBV2|TRBJ2-1|-
TGTGCCAGCAGCCCCAGGGTTTCCCAGTTCTTC
CASSPRVSQFF
>-|TRBV19|TRBJ1-3|-
TGTGCCAGTAGTGACGTCTCTGGAAACACCATATATTTT
CASSDVSGNTIYF
>-|TRBV6-4|TRBJ2-7|-
TGTGCCAGCAGCGTCTCTACGGACTCATCCTACGAGCAGTACTTC
CASSVSTDSSYEQYF
>-|TRBV6-1|TRBJ2-1|-
TGTGCCAGCAGTGAAGCCAGGTCCTACAATGAGCAGTTCTTC
CASSEARSYNEQFF
>-|TRBV5-1|TRBJ2-3|-
TGCGCCAGCGGACCAGTGGCTAGCACAGATACGCAGTATTTT
CASGPVASTDTQYF
>-|TRBV7-9|TRBJ2-1|TRBD2
TGTGCCAGCAGCAGGGGGACTAGGACTGACAATGAGCAGTTCTTC
CASSRGTRTDNEQFF
>-|TRBV4-1|TRBJ2-3|TRBD2
TGCGCCAGCAGCCTATGGGGGGAGGGTCATACGCAGTATTTT
CASSLWGEGHTQYF
>-|TRBV10-2|TRBJ2-1|TRBD2
TGCGCCAGCAGTGAGCTAGCGGGAGTGGGGCCCGGGTCCTACAATGAGCAGTTCTTC
CASSELAGVGPGSYNEQFF
>-|TRBV19|TRBJ2-1|TRBD2
TGTGCCAGTAGTCTTGGACTAGCGGGGAGTAATGAGCAGTTCTTC
CASSLGLAGSNEQFF
>many|TRBV28|TRBJ1-4|TRBD1
TGTGCCAGCAGTAAAGGACAGGGGGGGAATGAAAAACTGTTTTTT
CASSKGQGGNEKLFF
>many|TRBV7-7|TRBJ2-2|-
TGTGCTAGCAGCTTAGAGCGACCCGGGGAGCTGTTTTTT
CASSLERPGELFF
>-|TRBV10-3|TRBJ1-2|TRBD1
TGTGCCATCAGGAGGGACAGCTATGGCTACACCTTC
CAIRRDSYGYTF
>-|TRBV20-1|TRBJ2-7|-
TGCAGTGGAACTAGAGGCTACGAGCAGTACTTC
CSGTRGYEQYF
>-|TRBV7-2|TRBJ2-7|TRBD1
TGTGCCAGCAGCTCGACAGGGGGACGTGGCGAGCAGTACTTC
CASSSTGGRGEQYF
>-|TRBV7-8|TRBJ2-5|-
TGTGCCAGCAGCTTAGGGCCTCCCCAGTACTTC
CASSLGPPQYF
>-|TRBV10-3|TRBJ2-2|-
TGTGCCATCAGTGACGGGAACACCGGGGAGCTGTTTTTT
CAISDGNTGELFF
>-|TRBV7-6|TRBJ1-5|-
TGTGCCAGCAGCTTAGCAGATCAGCAGCCCCAGCATTTT
CASSLADQQPQHF
>-|TRBV10-3|TRBJ2-2|-
TGTGCCATTGGAAGGGGGGACACCGGGGAGCTGTTTTTT
CAIGRGDTGELFF
>-|TRBV4-2|TRBJ2-7|TRBD1
TGTGCCAGCAGCCAAGGGACAGGGAACTACGAGCAGTACTTC
CASSQGTGNYEQYF